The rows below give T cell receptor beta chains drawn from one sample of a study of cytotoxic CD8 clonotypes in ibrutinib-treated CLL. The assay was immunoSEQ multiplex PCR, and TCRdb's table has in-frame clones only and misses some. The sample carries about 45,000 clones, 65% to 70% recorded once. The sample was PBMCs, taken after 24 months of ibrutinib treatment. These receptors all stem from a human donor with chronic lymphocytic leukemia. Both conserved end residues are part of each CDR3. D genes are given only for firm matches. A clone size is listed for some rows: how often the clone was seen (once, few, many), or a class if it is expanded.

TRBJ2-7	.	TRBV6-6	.	TGTGCCAGCAGTGATCCGGGACCCTACGAGCAGTACTTC	CASSDPGPYEQYF
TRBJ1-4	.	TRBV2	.	TGTGCCAGCAGATCCTCTGCGGCAACTAATGAAAAACTGTTTTTT	CASRSSAATNEKLFF
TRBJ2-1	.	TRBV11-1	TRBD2	TGTGCCAGCAGTGCCGGACTAGCCGTCAATGAGCAGTTCTTC	CASSAGLAVNEQFF
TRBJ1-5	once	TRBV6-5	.	TGTGCCAGCAGAGAAGGGAATAGCAATCAGCCCCAGCATTTT	CASREGNSNQPQHF
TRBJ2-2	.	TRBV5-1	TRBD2	TGCGCCAGCAGTCGCACTAGCGTCGCCGGGGAGCTGTTTTTT	CASSRTSVAGELFF
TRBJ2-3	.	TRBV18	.	TGTGCCAGCTCACCTTCTGAGAGGGGTACGCAGTATTTT	CASSPSERGTQYF
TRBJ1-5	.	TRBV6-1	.	TGTGCCAGCAGTGGGGGCCCTTTCGTAAATCAGCCCCAGCATTTT	CASSGGPFVNQPQHF
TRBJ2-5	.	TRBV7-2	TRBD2	TGTGCCAGCAGCTTAGAAGGGACTAGATACGAGACCCAGTACTTC	CASSLEGTRYETQYF
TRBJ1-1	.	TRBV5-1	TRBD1	TGCGCCAGCAGTCAGGGGGCGCGGACTGAAGCTTTCTTT	CASSQGARTEAFF
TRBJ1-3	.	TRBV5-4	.	TGTGCCAGCAGCTTGACAGGGAGGGACACCATATATTTT	CASSLTGRDTIYF
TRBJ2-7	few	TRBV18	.	TGTGCCAGCTCACCACGGGCACTTTACGAGCAGTACTTC	CASSPRALYEQYF
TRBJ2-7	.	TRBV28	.	TGTGCCAGCAGTTTATCCGGAGGGGCAGGCCGGTCCTACGAGCAGTACTTC	CASSLSGGAGRSYEQYF
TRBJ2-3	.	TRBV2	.	TGTGCCAGCAGCTGGACAGAACACACAGATACGCAGTATTTT	CASSWTEHTDTQYF
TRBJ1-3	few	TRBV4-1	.	TGCGCCAGCAGCCAAGGGGGAAGAGGGCGGAACTCTGGAAACACCATATATTTT	CASSQGGRGRNSGNTIYF
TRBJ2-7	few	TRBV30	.	TGTGCCACTTTTGGGGGCTACGAGCAGTACTTC	CATFGGYEQYF
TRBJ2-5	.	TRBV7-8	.	TGTGCCAGCAGCTTAGCAGGGGGGACCCAGTACTTC	CASSLAGGTQYF
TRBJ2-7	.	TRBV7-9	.	TGTGCCAGCACGCCAGACAGACATTCCTCCTACGAGCAGTACTTC	CASTPDRHSSYEQYF
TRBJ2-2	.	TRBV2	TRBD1	TGTGCCAGCAGGGGACAGGGGGTCACCGGGGAGCTGTTTTTT	CASRGQGVTGELFF
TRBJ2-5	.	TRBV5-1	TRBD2	TGCGCCAGCAGCCTGGAGGGGACTAGCGGGAGTGGGACCCAGTACTTC	CASSLEGTSGSGTQYF
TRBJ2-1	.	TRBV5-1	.	TGCGCCAGCAGCTTGGATTCCTCTGGTATCTCCTACAATGAGCAGTTCTTC	CASSLDSSGISYNEQFF
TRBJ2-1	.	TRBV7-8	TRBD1	TGTGCCAGCAGCCCGCGGACAGGGTATTACAATGAGCAGTTCTTC	CASSPRTGYYNEQFF
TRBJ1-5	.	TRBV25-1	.	TGTGCCAGCAGTGGCCTCGGCAGCAATCAGCCCCAGCATTTT	CASSGLGSNQPQHF
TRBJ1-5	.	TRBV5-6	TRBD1	TGTGCCAGCAGCGGCGGACAGGGAAGTCAGCCCCAGCATTTT	CASSGGQGSQPQHF
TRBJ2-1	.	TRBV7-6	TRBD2	TGTGCCAGCAGCCCGTCTGCCGCGGGAGGGTCCGAGGATGAGCAGTTCTTC	CASSPSAAGGSEDEQFF
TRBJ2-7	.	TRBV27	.	TGTGCCAGCAGCCTTGGACAGACGTACTCCTACGAGCAGTACTTC	CASSLGQTYSYEQYF
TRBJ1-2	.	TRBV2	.	TGTGCCAGCAGCGGGCGGTACTATGGCTACACCTTC	CASSGRYYGYTF
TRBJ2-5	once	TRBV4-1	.	TGCGCCAGCAGCCAAAGGTTTGAAGGGTATAGGACCCAAGAGACCCAGTACTTC	CASSQRFEGYRTQETQYF
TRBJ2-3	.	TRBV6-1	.	TGTGCCAGCACTTGGTCGCGCACAGATACGCAGTATTTT	CASTWSRTDTQYF
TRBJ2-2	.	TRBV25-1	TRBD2	TGTGCCAGCAGTGAATGGAGCGTAGCGGGCACCGGGGAGCTGTTTTTT	CASSEWSVAGTGELFF
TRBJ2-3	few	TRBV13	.	TGTGCCAGCAGCTTAGGCCAAGATATTCCTACGCAGTATTTT	CASSLGQDIPTQYF
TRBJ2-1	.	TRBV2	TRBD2	TGTGCCAGCAGCTCGGGACTAGCGGGGTACAATGAGCAGTTCTTC	CASSSGLAGYNEQFF
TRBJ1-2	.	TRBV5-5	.	TGTGCCAGCAATCGCGGGGGAGGAAGCTATGGCTACACCTTC	CASNRGGGSYGYTF
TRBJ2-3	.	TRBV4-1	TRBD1	TGCGCCAGCAGCCAGGGACAGGGGCCTGTCAAGGATACGCAGTATTTT	CASSQGQGPVKDTQYF
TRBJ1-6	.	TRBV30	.	TGTGCCTGGAGGCGAAGGCAGCCGAGCTCCTATAATTCACCCCTCCACTTT	CAWRRRQPSSYNSPLHF
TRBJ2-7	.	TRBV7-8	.	TGTGCCAGCAGCTTTCGCGATTCCGAGCAGTACTTC	CASSFRDSEQYF
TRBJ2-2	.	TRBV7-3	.	TGTGCCAGCAGCTCCGACTACACCGGGGAGCTGTTTTTT	CASSSDYTGELFF
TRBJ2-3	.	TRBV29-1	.	TGCAGCGTTCTCGACTGGGGGTTCGGAGATACGCAGTATTTT	CSVLDWGFGDTQYF
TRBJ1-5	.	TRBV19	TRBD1	TGTGCCAGTAGTATTGCAGGGGGCTTTCAGCCCCAGCATTTT	CASSIAGGFQPQHF
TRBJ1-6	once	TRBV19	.	TGTGCCAGTAGTATCAGCGTTTCCTCACCCCTCCACTTT	CASSISVSSPLHF